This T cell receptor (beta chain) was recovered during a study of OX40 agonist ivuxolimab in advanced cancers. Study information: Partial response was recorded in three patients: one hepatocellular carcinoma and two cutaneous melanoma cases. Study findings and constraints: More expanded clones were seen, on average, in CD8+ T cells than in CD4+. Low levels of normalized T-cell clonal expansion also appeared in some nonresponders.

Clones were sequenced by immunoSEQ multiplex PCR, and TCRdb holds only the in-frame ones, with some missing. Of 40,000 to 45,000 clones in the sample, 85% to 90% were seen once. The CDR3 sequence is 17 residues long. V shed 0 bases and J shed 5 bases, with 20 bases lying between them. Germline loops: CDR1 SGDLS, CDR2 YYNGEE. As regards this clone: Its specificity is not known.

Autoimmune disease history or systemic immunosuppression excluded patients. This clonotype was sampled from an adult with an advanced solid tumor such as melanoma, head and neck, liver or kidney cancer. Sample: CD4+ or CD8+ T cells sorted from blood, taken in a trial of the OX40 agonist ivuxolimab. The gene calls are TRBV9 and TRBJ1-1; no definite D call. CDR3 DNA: TGTGCCAGCAGCGTAGACGGGTCCGGTGGGGTTAGGACTGAAGCTTTCTTT. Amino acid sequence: CASSVDGSGGVRTEAFF.